This is a list of T cell receptor beta chains from one sample in a study of T cell responses to AZD1222 COVID-19 vaccine. The data were produced by immunoSEQ multiplex PCR, yet TCRdb's version contains in-frame clones alone and is incomplete. This sample has about 150,000 clones, with about 86% found just once. This material consisted of peripheral blood, taken on day 0 of MenACWY control vaccination. The receptors here all came from an adult in good health. Each CDR3 is given with its conserved first and last residue. Each record gives: clone size, J gene, V gene, D gene, CDR3 protein, CDR3 DNA. D genes are given only for firm matches. Only some rows state a clone size, as once, few, many or a class for expanded clones.

clone_size: .; j_call: TRBJ1-4; v_call: TRBV9; d_call: .; cdr3_aa: CASSSPRGGIEKLFF; cdr3_nt: TGTGCCAGCAGTTCACCGAGAGGGGGAATTGAAAAACTGTTTTTT
clone_size: .; j_call: TRBJ2-1; v_call: TRBV3-1/TRBV3-2; d_call: TRBD2; cdr3_aa: CASSQEGAGGTNEQFF; cdr3_nt: TGTGCCAGCAGCCAAGAAGGCGCGGGGGGGACCAATGAGCAGTTCTTC
clone_size: .; j_call: TRBJ1-4; v_call: TRBV10-3; d_call: .; cdr3_aa: CAISETAGANEKLFF; cdr3_nt: TGTGCCATCAGTGAAACGGCTGGGGCTAATGAAAAACTGTTTTTT
clone_size: .; j_call: TRBJ1-4; v_call: TRBV28; d_call: .; cdr3_aa: CASSSFPRGRVKGEKLFF; cdr3_nt: TGTGCCAGCAGTTCCTTTCCCCGTGGCAGGGTTAAGGGTGAAAAACTGTTTTTT
clone_size: .; j_call: TRBJ2-5; v_call: TRBV28; d_call: .; cdr3_aa: CASSLVPYQETQYF; cdr3_nt: TGTGCCAGCAGTTTAGTACCCTATCAAGAGACCCAGTACTTC
clone_size: once; j_call: TRBJ2-7; v_call: TRBV7-2; d_call: TRBD1; cdr3_aa: CASSLAGQGAGYEQYF; cdr3_nt: TGTGCCAGCAGCTTAGCCGGACAGGGGGCCGGGTACGAGCAGTACTTC
clone_size: few; j_call: TRBJ2-1; v_call: TRBV4-1; d_call: .; cdr3_aa: CASSPLGTLGQFF; cdr3_nt: TGCGCCAGCAGCCCACTAGGAACCTTGGGGCAGTTCTTC
clone_size: .; j_call: TRBJ2-7; v_call: TRBV12-5; d_call: TRBD2; cdr3_aa: CASGLVLLAGVYEQYF; cdr3_nt: TGTGCTAGTGGTTTGGTACTCCTAGCGGGAGTTTACGAGCAGTACTTC
clone_size: .; j_call: TRBJ1-3; v_call: TRBV9; d_call: .; cdr3_aa: CASSVTDGLGNTIYF; cdr3_nt: TGTGCCAGCAGCGTAACGGACGGGCTTGGGAACACCATATATTTT
clone_size: .; j_call: TRBJ1-2; v_call: TRBV7-2; d_call: .; cdr3_aa: CASSPDTNYGYTF; cdr3_nt: TGTGCCAGCAGTCCCGACACGAACTATGGCTACACCTTC
clone_size: .; j_call: TRBJ2-7; v_call: TRBV14; d_call: .; cdr3_aa: CASSQETGSVYEQYF; cdr3_nt: TGTGCCAGCAGCCAAGAAACAGGGTCGGTCTACGAGCAGTACTTC
clone_size: once; j_call: TRBJ1-5; v_call: TRBV6-1; d_call: .; cdr3_aa: CASSAEDWGLGSNQPQHF; cdr3_nt: TGTGCCAGCAGTGCGGAAGATTGGGGGCTGGGAAGCAATCAGCCCCAGCATTTT
clone_size: .; j_call: TRBJ2-4; v_call: TRBV3-1/TRBV3-2; d_call: .; cdr3_aa: CASTLSSATKNIQYF; cdr3_nt: TGTGCCAGCACCCTGAGCTCGGCTACCAAAAACATTCAGTACTTC
clone_size: .; j_call: TRBJ2-7; v_call: TRBV2; d_call: .; cdr3_aa: CASGDYRDEYF; cdr3_nt: TGTGCCAGCGGTGACTACAGGGACGAGTACTTC
clone_size: .; j_call: TRBJ1-1; v_call: TRBV5-4; d_call: .; cdr3_aa: CASSGLGGTEAFF; cdr3_nt: TGTGCCAGCAGCGGTCTCGGGGGGACTGAAGCTTTCTTT
clone_size: .; j_call: TRBJ2-1; v_call: TRBV7-8; d_call: .; cdr3_aa: CASSPEWTRGEQFF; cdr3_nt: TGTGCCAGCAGTCCCGAGTGGACGAGGGGTGAGCAGTTCTTC
clone_size: .; j_call: TRBJ1-1; v_call: TRBV19; d_call: .; cdr3_aa: CASSIVYELGGTEAFF; cdr3_nt: TGTGCCAGTAGTATCGTGTACGAATTAGGAGGCACTGAAGCTTTCTTT
clone_size: .; j_call: TRBJ1-5; v_call: TRBV2; d_call: .; cdr3_aa: CASSAESGVNGQPQHF; cdr3_nt: TGTGCCAGCAGTGCGGAATCGGGGGTAAATGGTCAGCCCCAGCATTTT
clone_size: .; j_call: TRBJ1-2; v_call: TRBV12-5; d_call: .; cdr3_aa: CASGFTGNYGYTF; cdr3_nt: TGTGCTAGTGGTTTTACAGGGAACTATGGCTACACCTTC
clone_size: .; j_call: TRBJ1-3; v_call: TRBV27; d_call: .; cdr3_aa: CASRDSSSGNTIYF; cdr3_nt: TGTGCCAGCAGGGACAGTTCCTCTGGAAACACCATATATTTT
clone_size: .; j_call: TRBJ1-1; v_call: TRBV24-1; d_call: .; cdr3_aa: CATRQGRGVTEAFF; cdr3_nt: TGTGCCACCAGGCAGGGAAGGGGAGTCACTGAAGCTTTCTTT
clone_size: .; j_call: TRBJ1-2; v_call: TRBV18; d_call: .; cdr3_aa: CASSGDRDTGVGKDYGYTF; cdr3_nt: TGTGCCAGCTCAGGCGACCGGGACACGGGGGTCGGCAAGGACTATGGCTACACCTTC
clone_size: few; j_call: TRBJ1-4; v_call: TRBV29-1; d_call: .; cdr3_aa: CSAGRSSTNEKLFF; cdr3_nt: TGCAGCGCTGGGAGGTCTTCAACTAATGAAAAACTGTTTTTT
clone_size: .; j_call: TRBJ2-7; v_call: TRBV5-4; d_call: TRBD1; cdr3_aa: CASSLVAGTGGEQYF; cdr3_nt: TGTGCCAGCAGCTTGGTAGCCGGGACAGGGGGCGAGCAGTACTTC
clone_size: .; j_call: TRBJ1-4; v_call: TRBV7-9; d_call: .; cdr3_aa: CASRGPDNEKLFF; cdr3_nt: TGTGCCAGCAGGGGGCCGGATAATGAAAAACTGTTTTTT
clone_size: .; j_call: TRBJ2-3; v_call: TRBV5-1; d_call: .; cdr3_aa: CASSLAEDSRAITDTQYF; cdr3_nt: TGCGCCAGCAGCTTGGCCGAGGACAGTAGGGCTATCACAGATACGCAGTATTTT
clone_size: .; j_call: TRBJ1-2; v_call: TRBV18; d_call: .; cdr3_aa: CASSPAPSIRSGGYTF; cdr3_nt: TGTGCCAGCTCACCCGCCCCCAGCATACGCTCGGGGGGCTACACCTTC
clone_size: .; j_call: TRBJ2-1; v_call: TRBV24-1; d_call: TRBD1; cdr3_aa: CATSDPRTGDNEQFF; cdr3_nt: TGTGCCACCAGTGATCCCCGGACAGGGGACAATGAGCAGTTCTTC
clone_size: .; j_call: TRBJ2-1; v_call: TRBV19; d_call: .; cdr3_aa: CASSIDRGEQFF; cdr3_nt: TGTGCCAGTAGTATAGATCGAGGGGAGCAGTTCTTC
clone_size: .; j_call: TRBJ2-1; v_call: TRBV30; d_call: TRBD1; cdr3_aa: CAWSVMGQGSGEQFF; cdr3_nt: TGTGCCTGGAGTGTTATGGGACAGGGGAGTGGTGAGCAGTTCTTC
clone_size: once; j_call: TRBJ1-2; v_call: TRBV5-8; d_call: TRBD1; cdr3_aa: CASSLGDRSLLGYTF; cdr3_nt: TGTGCCAGCAGCTTGGGGGACAGGTCCTTACTTGGCTACACCTTC
clone_size: .; j_call: TRBJ1-1; v_call: TRBV6-5; d_call: .; cdr3_aa: CASSYGQNTEAFF; cdr3_nt: TGTGCCAGCAGTTACGGGCAGAACACTGAAGCTTTCTTT
clone_size: .; j_call: TRBJ1-2; v_call: TRBV5-1; d_call: .; cdr3_aa: CASSFSHPALDGYTF; cdr3_nt: TGCGCCAGCAGCTTCAGCCACCCGGCCCTTGATGGCTACACCTTC
clone_size: .; j_call: TRBJ1-2; v_call: TRBV6-4; d_call: .; cdr3_aa: CASSDSRGGYTF; cdr3_nt: TGTGCCAGCAGTGACTCTAGGGGTGGCTACACCTTC
clone_size: .; j_call: TRBJ1-2; v_call: TRBV13; d_call: TRBD1; cdr3_aa: CASSYSGTGLTYGYTF; cdr3_nt: TGTGCCAGCAGCTACTCCGGGACAGGGCTCACCTATGGCTACACCTTC
clone_size: .; j_call: TRBJ1-5; v_call: TRBV10-3; d_call: .; cdr3_aa: CAISESFGDQPQHF; cdr3_nt: TGTGCCATCAGTGAGTCGTTTGGGGATCAGCCCCAGCATTTT
clone_size: .; j_call: TRBJ1-4; v_call: TRBV30; d_call: .; cdr3_aa: CACTRTWSEKLFF; cdr3_nt: TGTGCCTGTACGCGGACGTGGAGTGAAAAACTGTTTTTT
clone_size: .; j_call: TRBJ2-7; v_call: TRBV19; d_call: TRBD2; cdr3_aa: CASSPPSGMAYEQYF; cdr3_nt: TGTGCCAGTAGTCCCCCCAGCGGGATGGCTTACGAGCAGTACTTC
clone_size: .; j_call: TRBJ2-2; v_call: TRBV7-9; d_call: .; cdr3_aa: CASSWRGGGTGELFF; cdr3_nt: TGTGCCAGCAGCTGGCGAGGTGGGGGCACCGGGGAGCTGTTTTTT
clone_size: .; j_call: TRBJ2-2; v_call: TRBV5-4; d_call: TRBD2; cdr3_aa: CASSSPTGGRRFGELFF; cdr3_nt: TGTGCCAGCAGCTCCCCCACTGGCGGGAGGAGGTTCGGGGAGCTGTTTTTT
clone_size: .; j_call: TRBJ1-2; v_call: TRBV7-2; d_call: .; cdr3_aa: CASSLVGKYGYTF; cdr3_nt: TGTGCCAGCAGCTTAGTGGGGAAATATGGCTACACCTTC
clone_size: .; j_call: TRBJ1-1; v_call: TRBV11-2; d_call: .; cdr3_aa: CASSQPDGNEKAFF; cdr3_nt: TGTGCCAGCAGCCAACCCGACGGGAACGAGAAAGCTTTCTTT
clone_size: .; j_call: TRBJ2-5; v_call: TRBV19; d_call: .; cdr3_aa: CASSSRTPGLRAETQYF; cdr3_nt: TGTGCCAGTAGTTCTCGCACTCCGGGCTTAAGAGCGGAGACCCAGTACTTC
clone_size: .; j_call: TRBJ2-1; v_call: TRBV21-1; d_call: .; cdr3_aa: CASRPVVGEQFF; cdr3_nt: TGTGCCAGCCGCCCGGTAGTGGGTGAGCAGTTCTTC
clone_size: .; j_call: TRBJ1-1; v_call: TRBV28; d_call: .; cdr3_aa: CASSLRDTTEAFF; cdr3_nt: TGTGCCAGCAGCCTCCGGGACACCACTGAAGCTTTCTTT
clone_size: .; j_call: TRBJ2-2; v_call: TRBV18; d_call: .; cdr3_aa: CASSLTGELFF; cdr3_nt: TGTGCCAGCTCGCTGACCGGGGAGCTGTTTTTT
clone_size: .; j_call: TRBJ1-2; v_call: TRBV4-1; d_call: .; cdr3_aa: CASSPRDSGRVFHGYTF; cdr3_nt: TGCGCCAGCAGCCCTCGTGATTCGGGCAGGGTATTCCATGGCTACACCTTC
clone_size: .; j_call: TRBJ2-5; v_call: TRBV10-3; d_call: .; cdr3_aa: CAIRAGGETQYF; cdr3_nt: TGTGCCATCAGGGCAGGAGGAGAGACCCAGTACTTC
clone_size: .; j_call: TRBJ1-1; v_call: TRBV2; d_call: .; cdr3_aa: CASSASARNTEAFF; cdr3_nt: TGTGCCAGCAGTGCCTCAGCTAGGAACACTGAAGCTTTCTTT
clone_size: .; j_call: TRBJ1-5; v_call: TRBV19; d_call: .; cdr3_aa: CASMGGLQPQHF; cdr3_nt: TGTGCCAGTATGGGAGGGTTGCAGCCCCAGCATTTT
clone_size: .; j_call: TRBJ2-1; v_call: TRBV7-6; d_call: TRBD2; cdr3_aa: CASSLLAGDGSYNEQFF; cdr3_nt: TGTGCCAGCAGCTTGCTAGCGGGTGACGGATCCTACAATGAGCAGTTCTTC
clone_size: .; j_call: TRBJ1-1; v_call: TRBV6-5; d_call: .; cdr3_aa: CASSLPGGKAFF; cdr3_nt: TGTGCCAGCAGCCTGCCGGGGGGAAAAGCTTTCTTT
clone_size: .; j_call: TRBJ1-2; v_call: TRBV6-1; d_call: .; cdr3_aa: CASILGGAAGYTF; cdr3_nt: TGTGCCAGCATCCTGGGGGGCGCAGCCGGCTACACCTTC
clone_size: few; j_call: TRBJ2-4; v_call: TRBV19; d_call: .; cdr3_aa: CASSAGKAKNIQYF; cdr3_nt: TGTGCCAGTAGCGCAGGGAAGGCCAAAAACATTCAGTACTTC
clone_size: .; j_call: TRBJ1-2; v_call: TRBV30; d_call: TRBD1; cdr3_aa: CACHRGDGYTF; cdr3_nt: TGTGCCTGCCACAGGGGAGATGGCTACACCTTC